These 21 T cell receptor beta chains share one sample of origin, sequenced in a study of CD8 T cells in ankylosing spondylitis. TCRdb called the 5' RACE reads again in MiXCR, with one record for every CDR3 protein. In the table there are 400,000 to 450,000 distinct CDR3 sequences, 15% to 20% of which are singletons. No antigen is known for these receptors. Study-wide findings and caveats: Seemingly distinctive of ankylosing spondylitis blood was a TCR beta motif formed by eight highly homologous variants.

Sequencing was carried out using blood, either unsorted or a sorted T cell fraction (not recorded which). Receptor source: a male donor with ankylosing spondylitis.

DNA for the CDR3: TGCGCCAGCAGCTTGGTCGCGACAGCCACAGATACGCAGTATTTT. It is translated as CASSLVATATDTQYF. This chain joins TRBV5-1 and TRBJ2-3; weak D call: TRBD1 (5 bases). V lost 0 bases and J 2 bases, leaving 10 bases between the germline ends. The CDR3 consists of 15 residues. CDR1 SGHRS and CDR2 YFSETQ come from the germline V gene.

This clonotype was counted a few times. V is TRBV12-3 or TRBV12-4 and J is TRBJ1-6; 10 nucleotides align to TRBD1. This CDR3 spans 14 amino acids. After removal of 8 bases from V and 9 bases from J, the junction contained 7 bases not matched to a gene. CDR3 DNA: TGTGCCAGCCGTCGACAGGGGGCAGGTTCACCCCTCCACTTT. Residues: CASRRQGAGSPLHF.

This chain joins TRBV18 and TRBJ2-7; D perhaps matches TRBD1 (6 bases). Per the germline V gene, CDR1 is KGHSH and CDR2 is LQKENI. This CDR3 has 13 amino acids. Trimming took off 4 bases at V and 3 bases at J, with 10 bases between the two ends. The CDR3 DNA reads TGTGCCAGCTCACAAATACAGGGCTACGAGCAGTACTTC. Its protein product is CASSQIQGYEQYF.

This clonotype occurred many times. V is TRBV12-3 or TRBV12-4 and J is TRBJ2-5, with unresolved D. With 4 bases removed from V and 5 bases from J, the gap between germline ends came to 11 bases. The CDR3 consists of 13 residues. In nucleotides, the CDR3 is TGTGCCAGCAGTTGGGTAGCTTGGGAGACCCAGTACTTC. This codes for CASSWVAWETQYF.

This clonotype was found many times. V and J are TRBV20-1 and TRBJ2-5; a weak D match, TRBD1 (6 bases). V lost 2 bases and J 5 bases, leaving 12 bases between the germline ends. This CDR3 is built from 13 residues. Germline V gives CDR1 DFQATT, CDR2 SNEGSKA (reference sequence). The CDR3 region has the DNA TGCAGTGCTAGAAAACAGGGATGGGAGACCCAGTACTTC. Protein: CSARKQGWETQYF.

This clonotype was seen more than once but under ten times. V gene TRBV7-9 combines with J gene TRBJ2-7, with 7 bases fitting TRBD2. Germline V lookup: CDR1 SEHNR, CDR2 FQNEAQ (reference sequence). The junction had 6 bases not matched to a gene; V was cut back by 4 bases and J by 6 bases. The CDR3 loop spans 13 amino acids. The CDR3 DNA is TGTGCCAGCAGCTACCGGGGGGATGTCGAGCAGTACTTC. This encodes CASSYRGDVEQYF.

This chain connects TRBV7-9 to TRBJ1-1; D unresolved. Germline lookup yields CDR1 SEHNR and CDR2 FQNEAQ (reference sequence). The V end was cut by 0 bases, the J end by 1 base, with 9 bases between. The CDR3 consists of 15 residues. CDR3 amino acids: CASSLARLGNTEAFF. The CDR3 region has the DNA TGTGCCAGCAGCTTAGCTCGGTTAGGGAACACTGAAGCTTTCTTT.

The chain recombines TRBV19 with TRBJ1-2; D not resolved. This CDR3 contains 11 residues. Looked up from germline, CDR1 is LNHDA and CDR2 is SQIVND (reference sequence). V lost 9 bases and J 5 bases, leaving 10 bases between the germline ends. For the CDR3, the DNA is TGTGCCAGCCAGGTGGGGTATGGCTACACCTTC. Encoded protein: CASQVGYGYTF.

This clonotype was counted between two and nine times. The chain joins TRBV3-1 to TRBJ1-6; D ambiguous. The V gene's germline CDR1 is LGHDT and CDR2 YNNKEL (reference sequence). CDR3 size: 15 residues. Trimming stripped 3 bases from V and 12 bases from J, with 18 bases between. The chain's CDR3 is CASSQADGASIPLHF. CDR3 DNA sequence: TGTGCCAGCAGCCAGGCCGACGGTGCGTCTATACCCCTCCACTTT.

This clonotype was detected a few times. This chain uses TRBV5-1 with TRBJ1-1; D call uncertain. The CDR3 extends over 17 amino acids. CDR1 and CDR2 from the germline V gene are SGHRS and YFSETQ. Trimming shortened V by 3 bases and J by 0 bases, and 18 bases separated the two germline ends. This chain's CDR3 is CASSYGFGVGMNTEAFF. The CDR3 coding sequence is TGCGCCAGCAGCTACGGTTTCGGAGTGGGAATGAACACTGAAGCTTTCTTT.

This clonotype has only a few counts. The chain links TRBV24-1 to TRBJ2-2; D remains unclear. The CDR3 is 16 amino acids. Deletions cut 0 bases from V and 0 bases from J, with 7 bases between. Per the germline V gene, CDR1 is KGHDR and CDR2 is SFDVKD. CDR3 loop: CATSDLQVPNTGELFF. The CDR3 nucleotides are TGTGCCACCAGTGATTTGCAAGTGCCGAACACCGGGGAGCTGTTTTTT.

The chain employs TRBV5-1 and TRBJ2-2; TRBD2 agrees at 12 bases. The CDR3 totals 15 residues. V gave up 8 bases and J gave up 2 bases; unmatched junction bases: 4. Per germline, CDR1 SGHRS and CDR2 YFSETQ. CDR3 DNA sequence: TGCGCCAGTGGACTAGCGGGAAGAAACACCGGGGAGCTGTTTTTT. Its translation is CASGLAGRNTGELFF.

This clonotype has more than one count but fewer than ten. V usage is TRBV27 and J usage is TRBJ2-7; D may be TRBD2 (5 bases). The germline CDR1 and CDR2 sequences are MNHEY and SMNVEV (reference sequence). V lost 0 bases and J lost 5, with 17 bases in between. The CDR3 contains 16 residues. DNA for the CDR3: TGTGCCAGCAGTTTATCCAGACCCCTAGTGCGGGACGAGCAGTACTTC. It translates to CASSLSRPLVRDEQYF.

The chain is built from TRBV20-1 and TRBJ2-3; D gene unclear. Looked up from germline, CDR1 is DFQATT and CDR2 is SNEGSKA (reference sequence). V shed 2 bases and J shed 2 bases, with 14 bases lying between them. This CDR3 has 15 amino acids. CDR3 sequence: CSARPAGPFTDTQYF. The CDR3 DNA is TGCAGTGCTAGACCCGCCGGGCCCTTCACAGATACGCAGTATTTT.

This clonotype was recorded a few times. The chain has TRBV6-1 and TRBJ2-2; D is uncertain. The germline V gene has CDR1 MNHNS and CDR2 SASEGT. The CDR3 length is 14 residues. V lost 7 bases and J 6 bases, leaving 15 bases between the germline ends. CDR3 DNA: TGTGCCAGCACCAATTTTGGGGATTCCGGGGAGCTGTTTTTT. It yields the protein CASTNFGDSGELFF.

The V and J genes are TRBV28 and TRBJ2-7; 8 positions agree with TRBD2. V trimming: 6 bases; J trimming: 0 bases; junction bases outside the gene matches: 4. Looked up from germline, CDR1 is MDHEN and CDR2 is SYDVKM. The CDR3 runs to 14 residues. The CDR3 DNA follows: TGTGCCAGCAGCTCTAGCGGGCCCTCCTACGAGCAGTACTTC. Encoded protein: CASSSSGPSYEQYF.

J is TRBJ1-5 and V is TRBV7-2; D not certain. The V gene's germline CDR1 is SGHTA and CDR2 FQGNSA. The CDR3 runs to 15 residues. V was clipped by 1 base and J by 6 bases, with 13 bases between them. The CDR3 reads CASSLEGTISQPQHF. CDR3 nucleotide sequence: TGTGCCAGCAGCTTAGAGGGAACTATAAGTCAGCCCCAGCATTTT.

In DNA form, the CDR3 reads TGTGCCAGCAGTTACAGGGACAGGGTTAGATCTTACAATGAGCAGTTCTTC. The encoded protein is CASSYRDRVRSYNEQFF. This chain connects TRBV6-2 or TRBV6-3 to TRBJ2-1; 9 bases match TRBD1. The CDR3 sequence is 17 residues long. With V trimmed by 2 bases and J by 4 bases, 9 bases remained unmatched. In germline, CDR1 is MNHEY, CDR2 SVGEGT.

The gene calls are TRBV7-8 and TRBJ2-7; the match to TRBD1 covers 7 bases. V dropped 4 bases and J dropped 4; count of bases not matched to a gene: 4. This CDR3 is 13 amino acids long. The germline gives CDR1 SGHVS, CDR2 FQNEAQ. This CDR3 reads CASSYDREYEQYF. DNA for the CDR3: TGTGCCAGCAGCTATGACAGGGAGTACGAGCAGTACTTC.

The chain links TRBV4-3 to TRBJ2-7, with TRBD2 as a possible D gene (5 bases). The CDR3 extends over 16 amino acids. Trimming cost V 1 base and J 8 bases, with 21 bases left between them. Germline-derived CDR1 and CDR2 are LGHNA and YSLEER. CDR3 in DNA: TGCGCCAGCAGCCAAGGAGGGTCTCGTCGGCTAGCTCAGCAGTACTTC. This encodes CASSQGGSRRLAQQYF.

This clonotype was observed a handful of times. The rearrangement joins TRBV5-6 to TRBJ2-1; 8 bases are shared with TRBD1. Germline CDR1 is SGHDT and CDR2 is YYEEEE. The CDR3 sequence is 13 residues long. With 3 bases clipped from V and 6 bases from J, the junction kept 2 bases outside the gene matches. CDR3 DNA sequence: TGTGCCAGCAGCTGGACAGGGTCCAATGAGCAGTTCTTC. Translating gives CASSWTGSNEQFF.